This passage covers 27 T cell receptor beta chains from one sample sequenced in a study of T cell responses to AZD1222 COVID-19 vaccine. Some clones are missing from TCRdb's copy, which holds only in-frame ones; the method was immunoSEQ multiplex PCR. Here the sample spans about 180,000 clones, roughly 94% being singletons. The material sequenced was peripheral blood, taken 28 days after the second AZD1222 dose. Receptor source: an adult who received the AZD1222 COVID-19 vaccine.

The chain has TRBV24-1 and TRBJ2-1; TRBD2 matches at 9 bases. V lost 1 base to trimming and J lost 0 bases; unmatched junction nucleotides: 6. Germline V gene data show CDR1 as KGHDR and CDR2 as SFDVKD. The length of the CDR3 is 18 residues. CDR3 sequence reads: CATSDFLAGPSSYNEQFF. The CDR3 region has the DNA TGTGCCACCAGTGATTTCCTAGCGGGGCCAAGCTCCTACAATGAGCAGTTCTTC.

This CDR3 reads CASSMSGGLQETQYF. Here the CDR3 DNA reads TGTGCCAGCAGCATGAGCGGGGGGCTACAAGAGACCCAGTACTTC. V usage is TRBV11-3 and J usage is TRBJ2-5; 9 bases line up with TRBD2. CDR1 and CDR2 from the germline V gene are SGHNT and YENEEA. The V and J ends lost 5 bases and 2 bases, in that order; junction bases with no gene match: 6. This CDR3 contains 15 residues.

The rearrangement uses TRBV6-1 and TRBJ1-1, with no clear D. This CDR3 has 16 amino acids. Germline values: CDR1 MNHNS, CDR2 SASEGT. The V end was cut by 3 bases, the J end by 0 bases, with 14 bases between. The CDR3 sequence: CASSEPVTWMNTEAFF. The CDR3, as DNA: TGTGCCAGCAGTGAGCCGGTGACCTGGATGAACACTGAAGCTTTCTTT.

The chain combines TRBV11-3 with TRBJ1-3; D unclear. Germline V gene sequence: CDR1 SGHNT, CDR2 YENEEA. V was trimmed by 4 bases and J by 5 bases, leaving 15 bases between them. This CDR3 has 15 residues. The chain's CDR3 is CASSSSGQPRNTIYF. The CDR3, as DNA: TGTGCCAGCAGCTCGTCCGGCCAGCCAAGAAACACCATATATTTT.

This chain joins TRBV7-9 and TRBJ2-1, with TRBD2 identical over 10 bases. CDR3 length equals 16 residues. The V gene end was trimmed by 2 bases and the J gene end by 10 bases; junction bases not matched to a gene: 11. CDR1 SEHNR and CDR2 FQNEAQ come from the germline V gene (reference sequence). CDR3 coding DNA: TGTGCCAGCAGCTTACCACGAGCGGGAGGGCCCCACGAGCAGTTCTTC. Translated, it gives CASSLPRAGGPHEQFF.

The rearrangement joins TRBV19 to TRBJ2-2; 8 bases agree with TRBD1. Trimming cost V 5 bases and J 1 base; bases outside gene matches: 6. Germline V gene sequence: CDR1 LNHDA, CDR2 SQIVND (reference sequence). The CDR3 consists of 16 residues. The CDR3 is CASSPRTGRNTGELFF. In DNA form, the CDR3 reads TGTGCCAGTAGTCCGCGGACAGGGAGGAACACCGGGGAGCTGTTTTTT.

This clone has just one count. This chain links TRBV2 with TRBJ1-6, with D unclear. Trimming left V 7 bases short and J 6 bases short, with 7 bases between. The germline CDR1 and CDR2 sequences are SNHLY and FYNNEI. The CDR3 loop spans 12 amino acids. For the CDR3, the DNA is TGTGCCAGCAACAGCGTTAATTCACCCCTCCACTTT. It codes for CASNSVNSPLHF.

This chain joins TRBV4-1 and TRBJ2-1; TRBD2 aligns across 9 bases. Germline CDR1 and CDR2: MGHRA and YSYEKL. The CDR3 consists of 17 residues. The V segment lost 2 bases and the J segment 0 bases; nucleotides outside the gene matches: 5. The CDR3 coding sequence is TGCGCCAGCAGCCAAATGGCGGGGGGGGTCTCCTACAATGAGCAGTTCTTC. It translates to CASSQMAGGVSYNEQFF.

This chain's CDR3 is CASSYGQETQYF. CDR3 coding DNA: TGTGCCAGCAGTTACGGCCAAGAGACCCAGTACTTC. This chain connects TRBV6-5 to TRBJ2-5; no clear D. Per germline, CDR1 MNHEY and CDR2 SVGAGI. Trimming took 2 bases from V and 1 from J, leaving 2 bases between them. This CDR3 has 12 amino acids.

V usage is TRBV6-2 or TRBV6-3 and J usage is TRBJ1-2, with unresolved D. The CDR3 contains 13 residues. Germline loops: CDR1 MNHEY, CDR2 SVGEGT. Between the trimmed V and J ends, which lost 2 bases and 6 bases, there was a span of 10 bases. CDR3 sequence (DNA): TGTGCCAGCAGTTACCTTGGGGTGGATGGCTACACCTTC. Translated: CASSYLGVDGYTF.

The chain has TRBV19 and TRBJ1-1, with D possibly being TRBD1 (5 bases). The CDR3 covers 13 residues. Between the trimmed V and J ends, which lost 9 bases and 1 base, there was a span of 12 bases. The germline gives CDR1 LNHDA, CDR2 SQIVND (reference sequence). The CDR3 bases are TGTGCCAGCCAGAGAAGGGGGAACACTGAAGCTTTCTTT. Its translation: CASQRRGNTEAFF.

J is TRBJ2-3 and V is TRBV9; D gene uncertain. V was trimmed by 4 bases and J by 4 bases, leaving 7 bases between them. The CDR3 extends over 12 amino acids. Germline CDR1 is SGDLS and CDR2 is YYNGEE. The CDR3 reads CASSRFPDTQYF. The CDR3 coding sequence is TGTGCCAGCAGCCGATTTCCAGATACGCAGTATTTT.

The V gene is TRBV9, the J gene TRBJ1-6, with D unresolved. The CDR3 is 13 amino acids. Looked up from germline, CDR1 is SGDLS and CDR2 is YYNGEE. V lost 3 bases and J 9 bases, leaving 10 bases between the germline ends. Here the CDR3 DNA reads TGTGCCAGCAGCGGCCAGGCTTTTTCACCCCTCCACTTT. Translation: CASSGQAFSPLHF.

V and J are TRBV28 and TRBJ1-5; D is perhaps TRBD1 (5 bases). Germline CDR1 and CDR2: MDHEN and SYDVKM. This CDR3 comprises 14 residues. The V and J ends lost 6 bases and 6 bases respectively, with 15 bases between them. The CDR3, as DNA: TGTGCCAGCAGCGTGGCAGTCCAGGGTCAGCCCCAGCATTTT. It translates to CASSVAVQGQPQHF.

V gene TRBV6-4 combines with J gene TRBJ2-3; 11 nucleotides match TRBD1. The CDR3 extends over 15 amino acids. Germline values: CDR1 MRHNA, CDR2 SNTAGT. J lost 6 bases, V lost 6 bases, and 8 bases had no gene match. CDR3 in amino acids: CASSDGTGGLDTQYF. CDR3 DNA sequence: TGTGCCAGCAGCGATGGGACAGGGGGTTTGGATACGCAGTATTTT.

The gene calls are TRBV5-1 and TRBJ1-3, with no clear D. The CDR3 loop spans 15 amino acids. Germline V gene sequence: CDR1 SGHRS, CDR2 YFSETQ. The germline V and J ends were trimmed by 4 bases and 6 bases, with 17 bases remaining between them. CDR3 sequence (DNA): TGCGCCAGCAGCGGCGGGAGGAGGAAGGAAAACACCATATATTTT. Its translation is CASSGGRRKENTIYF.

The gene calls are TRBV7-8 and TRBJ1-1, with TRBD1 matching over 8 bases. This CDR3 has 15 residues. Germline trimming cut 3 bases from V and 4 bases from J; bases unmatched to any gene: 7. The germline CDR1 and CDR2 sequences are SGHVS and FQNEAQ. The CDR3 nucleotides read TGTGCCAGCAGCTTCGCAGGGGGCTTGGGCACTGAAGCTTTCTTT. Protein: CASSFAGGLGTEAFF. Full variable domain (remainder filled in from reference TRBV7-8 and TRBJ1-1): GAGVSQSPRYKVAKRGQDVALRCDPISGHVSLFWYQQALGQGPEFLTYFQNEAQLDKSGLPSDRFFAERPEGSVSTLKIQRTQQEDSAVYLCASSFAGGLGTEAFFGQGTRLTVV.

This chain joins TRBV12-3 or TRBV12-4 and TRBJ2-7; D not certain. V was shortened by 6 bases and J by 3 bases, with 12 bases between the two germline ends. This CDR3 is 13 amino acids long. The CDR3 is CASRGNLLYEQYF. CDR3 DNA: TGTGCCAGCAGAGGGAACCTCCTCTACGAGCAGTACTTC.

This clone was seen a single time. Other DNA sequences in this specimen translate into the identical CDR3. This sequence joins TRBV18 and TRBJ2-6; D remains ambiguous. The CDR3 extends over 14 amino acids. Germline V gene sequence: CDR1 KGHSH, CDR2 LQKENI. V shed 2 bases and J shed 4 bases, with 6 bases lying between them. The CDR3 region is CASSPGVGANVLTF. In nucleotides, the CDR3 is TGTGCCAGCTCACCAGGGGTAGGGGCCAACGTCCTGACTTTC.

The chain is built from TRBV19 and TRBJ1-2, with TRBD1 matching 7 bases. Germline assignment: CDR1 LNHDA and CDR2 SQIVND (reference sequence). V lost 9 bases to trimming and J lost 7 bases; unmatched junction nucleotides: 14. The CDR3 runs 14 residues. The CDR3: CARKMTGFPSGYTF. For the CDR3, the DNA is TGTGCCAGGAAGATGACAGGGTTTCCCTCTGGCTACACCTTC.

The rearrangement joins TRBV6-5 to TRBJ2-5; D assignment may be TRBD1 or TRBD2 (5 bases each). V lost 6 bases to trimming and J lost 1 base, with 12 bases between them. The CDR3 totals 14 residues. CDR1 and CDR2 (germline): MNHEY, SVGAGI. The DNA of the CDR3 is TGTGCCAGCAGAAGGGGACGGACCCAAGAGACCCAGTACTTC. This sequence encodes CASRRGRTQETQYF.

CDR3 coding DNA: TGTGCCAGCAGCTTGGGAGGGGTGCAGCCCCAGCATTTT. Its protein product is CASSLGGVQPQHF. The V call is TRBV5-6, the J call TRBJ1-5, with D possibly TRBD1 on 5 matching bases. Trimming left V 0 bases short and J 7 bases short, with 8 bases between. Looked up from germline, CDR1 is SGHDT and CDR2 is YYEEEE. The CDR3 length is 13 residues. The entire variable domain, with the rest obtained from reference TRBV5-6 and TRBJ1-5, is as follows: DAGVTQSPTHLIKTRGQQVTLRCSPKSGHDTVSWYQQALGQGPQFIFQYYEEEERQRGNFPDRFSGHQFPNYSSELNVNALLLGDSALYLCASSLGGVQPQHFGDGTRLSIL.

This chain links TRBV27 with TRBJ1-1; D is uncertain. This CDR3 has 12 residues. Germline V lookup: CDR1 MNHEY, CDR2 SMNVEV (reference sequence). V dropped 6 bases and J dropped 6 bases, with 11 bases sitting between them. The CDR3 protein is CASRSEGAEAFF. DNA for the CDR3: TGTGCCAGCAGGTCTGAGGGAGCTGAAGCTTTCTTT.

The J gene is TRBJ1-4, the V gene TRBV4-2; possibly TRBD1 for D (6 bases). Germline V gene lookup returns CDR1 LGHNA and CDR2 YNFKEQ. The CDR3 totals 15 residues. The V gene lost 0 bases and the J gene lost 7 bases, with 12 bases spanning the gap. For the CDR3, the DNA is TGTGCCAGCAGCCAAGAAACAGGGTCGGGTGAAAAACTGTTTTTT. It is translated as CASSQETGSGEKLFF.

This chain uses TRBV19 with TRBJ2-1; 10 positions match TRBD2. Trimming cost V 3 bases and J 4 bases; bases outside gene matches: 6. CDR1 is LNHDA and CDR2 is SQIVND in the germline V gene (reference sequence). The CDR3 loop spans 16 amino acids. CDR3 coding DNA: TGTGCCAGTAGTATTATCGGGACTAGCGTGTACAATGAGCAGTTCTTC. It yields the protein CASSIIGTSVYNEQFF.

The gene calls are TRBV6-5 and TRBJ2-5; the D gene is possibly TRBD2 (7 bases). Germline CDR1 reads MNHEY; CDR2 reads SVGAGI. CDR3 size: 15 residues. Trimming pared 3 bases from V and 7 bases from J, leaving 18 bases between. The CDR3 loop reads CASSYRGAQEGTQYF. DNA for the CDR3: TGTGCCAGCAGTTATCGGGGGGCACAGGAAGGGACCCAGTACTTC.

About this clone: Distinct nucleotide sequences in the sample also encode this CDR3. The chain links TRBV4-3 to TRBJ2-3, with D unclear. This CDR3 has 13 residues. CDR1 is LGHNA and CDR2 is YSLEER in the germline V gene. V gave up 0 bases and J gave up 6 bases, with 7 bases separating them. The CDR3 loop reads CASSQERRDTQYF. The DNA of the CDR3 is TGCGCCAGCAGCCAAGAACGGCGGGATACGCAGTATTTT.